The 20 T cell receptor beta chains given below trace back to one sample, sequenced in a study of early T cells in non-severe SARS-CoV-2 infection (dated by TCRdb to the early 2020s). To prepare the library, 5' RACE was applied. Sequenced on a NextSeq 500. TCRdb ran its own pipeline on the public reads, namely fastp trimming at Q25 and MiXCR clone calling, and kept in-frame beta chains. Rows matching on CDR3 protein sequence are summarized as one entry with the most common DNA and genes. This sample is represented by just under 65,000 distinct CDR3 sequences; roughly 14% of them were singletons. The ten largest account for about 4.2% of the sample. Sequenced material: whole blood. The source of these receptors is an adult who was a healthcare worker with PCR-confirmed SARS-CoV-2 infection or an uninfected control (not recorded which).

This clonotype was found many times. The chain carries TRBV5-5 and TRBJ2-7; no clear D. This CDR3 spans 14 amino acids. The germline V and J ends were trimmed by 0 bases and 0 bases, with 7 bases remaining between them. Germline V gene data show CDR1 as SGHKS and CDR2 as YYEKEE (reference sequence). For the CDR3, the DNA is TGTGCCAGCAGCTTGGACGGGCCCTCCTACGAGCAGTACTTC. Translated, it gives CASSLDGPSYEQYF.

The chain recombines TRBV7-9 with TRBJ1-2; 8 nucleotides align to TRBD1. The CDR3 is made up of 13 amino acids. With V trimmed by 7 bases and J by 6 bases, 7 bases remained unmatched. Germline V gene sequence: CDR1 SEHNR, CDR2 FQNEAQ (reference sequence). The CDR3 region has the DNA TGTGCCAGCACCAAGGAGGGACAGGATGGCTACACCTTC. It is translated as CASTKEGQDGYTF.

This clonotype showed up just a few times. The V gene is TRBV4-3, the J gene TRBJ1-1; D not resolved. The germline V and J ends were trimmed by 1 base and 10 bases, with 13 bases remaining between them. CDR1 is LGHNA and CDR2 is YSLEER in the germline V gene. The CDR3 covers 13 residues. The CDR3 nucleotides read TGCGCCAGCAGCCAAGTTGGGAACTTGGGAGCTTTCTTT. Its translation: CASSQVGNLGAFF.

The chain couples TRBV20-1 to TRBJ2-3; 7 bases agree with TRBD1. The CDR3 length is 15 residues. The germline gives CDR1 DFQATT, CDR2 SNEGSKA (reference sequence). V lost 5 bases to trimming and J lost 4 bases; unmatched junction nucleotides: 12. Written as DNA, the CDR3 is TGCAGTGCTGACGGGACAGATCTTCGGGCAGATACGCAGTATTTT. It specifies CSADGTDLRADTQYF.

The CDR3 sequence is CASSYGGTGVNEQFF. In DNA, the CDR3 is TGTGCCAGCAGTTATGGGGGGACAGGGGTCAATGAGCAGTTCTTC. The chain employs TRBV6-2 or TRBV6-3 and TRBJ2-1, with TRBD1 matching 10 bases. The trim removed 3 bases at V and 6 bases at J, leaving 5 bases unmatched. The germline V gene encodes CDR1 MNHEY and CDR2 SVGEGT. This CDR3 contains 15 residues.

This clonotype was seen many times. This chain links TRBV20-1 with TRBJ1-4; D remains ambiguous. This CDR3 has 14 amino acids. V lost 2 bases to trimming and J lost 8 bases, with 15 bases between them. Per the germline V gene, CDR1 is DFQATT and CDR2 is SNEGSKA (reference sequence). The CDR3 region is CSARHSQRGEKLFF. CDR3 in DNA: TGCAGTGCTAGACATTCCCAGAGAGGAGAAAAACTGTTTTTT.

This clonotype was observed a few times. Relative to the germline gene, one junction end is altered; a read error may explain this. The chain has TRBV7-7 and TRBJ2-2, with 8 bases lining up with TRBD1. Germline V gene data show CDR1 as SSHAT and CDR2 as FNYEAQ (reference sequence). This CDR3 region has 14 residues. The CDR3 DNA is TGTGCTAGCAGCGCTGGACAGGGTACGGGGGAGCTGTTTTTT. Amino acids: CASSAGQGTGELFF.

The chain has TRBV20-1 and TRBJ2-3; no firm D call. Germline-derived CDR1 and CDR2 are DFQATT and SNEGSKA (reference sequence). The V end was cut by 4 bases, the J end by 0 bases, with 8 bases between. This CDR3 is built from 13 residues. CDR3 in amino acids: CSANHPSTDTQYF. Written as DNA, the CDR3 is TGCAGTGCTAATCACCCTAGCACAGATACGCAGTATTTT.

This clonotype has just a few counts. The chain is built from TRBV5-6 and TRBJ1-4; D possibly corresponds to TRBD1 (6 bases). Deletions cut 4 bases from V and 5 bases from J, with 9 bases between. This CDR3 has 13 residues. Germline CDR1 SGHDT, CDR2 YYEEEE. The CDR3 region is CASSADRNEKLFF. The CDR3 DNA reads as TGTGCCAGCAGCGCCGACAGGAATGAAAAACTGTTTTTT.

This clonotype was recorded a few times. The chain couples TRBV4-1 to TRBJ2-3; 7 nucleotides agree with TRBD2. The junction had 9 bases not matched to a gene; V was cut back by 4 bases and J by 2 bases. Germline assignment: CDR1 MGHRA and CDR2 YSYEKL. The length of the CDR3 is 16 residues. The CDR3 protein is CASSPGLLEVTDTQYF. Here the CDR3 DNA reads TGCGCCAGCAGCCCGGGACTACTGGAGGTCACAGATACGCAGTATTTT.

This clonotype was detected a few times. The chain links TRBV5-1 to TRBJ2-5; the D is unclear. CDR3 size: 13 residues. Germline CDR1 SGHRS, CDR2 YFSETQ. The ends were cut back, 0 bases at V and 6 bases at J, with 9 bases in the middle. The CDR3 bases are TGCGCCAGCAGCTTGGGAAGGGAACAGACCCAGTACTTC. Its translation is CASSLGREQTQYF.

This clonotype was counted at least ten times. The chain uses TRBV9 and TRBJ1-4, with D possibly being TRBD1 (6 bases). The CDR3 consists of 13 residues. Germline CDR1 and CDR2: SGDLS and YYNGEE. V was cut by 3 bases and J by 6 bases, with 9 bases left in between. The CDR3 here is CASSGDNYEKLFF. CDR3 bases: TGTGCCAGCAGCGGGGACAACTATGAAAAACTGTTTTTT.

This clonotype was seen more than once but under ten times. The chain links TRBV7-9 to TRBJ2-1; 8 bases line up with TRBD2. CDR1 SEHNR and CDR2 FQNEAQ come from the germline V gene (reference sequence). V was pared by 5 bases and J by 10 bases, with 4 bases of the junction left unmatched. The CDR3 contains 12 residues. The CDR3 loop is CASSSLAGEQFF. The CDR3 bases are TGTGCCAGCAGCAGCTTAGCGGGGGAGCAGTTCTTC.

This clonotype occurred many times. The V and J genes are TRBV7-9 and TRBJ1-5; 8 positions match TRBD1. Germline CDR1 reads SEHNR; CDR2 reads FQNEAQ (reference sequence). The CDR3 is 15 amino acids. V was pared by 5 bases and J by 0 bases, with 3 bases of the junction left unmatched. CDR3 amino acids: CASSPTGVSNQPQHF. The CDR3, as DNA: TGTGCCAGCAGCCCGACAGGGGTTAGCAATCAGCCCCAGCATTTT.

The V call is TRBV12-3 or TRBV12-4, the J call TRBJ2-2; 8 nucleotides agree with TRBD2. After removal of 7 bases from V and 4 bases from J, the junction contained 20 bases not matched to a gene. The CDR3 loop spans 19 amino acids. The CDR3 protein is CASTLLSSRGLDPTGELFF. The DNA for the CDR3 is TGTGCCAGCACCCTCCTCTCCTCCCGGGGACTAGATCCCACCGGGGAGCTGTTTTTT.

In its sample, this clonotype was seen a few times. The genes are TRBV6-2 or TRBV6-3 and TRBJ2-7; 9 nucleotides align to TRBD1. The germline V gene encodes CDR1 MNHEY and CDR2 SVGEGT. This CDR3 region has 13 residues. V lost 6 bases and J lost 7; bases outside the gene matches: 7. DNA for the CDR3: TGTGCCAGCAGGACGACAGGGGGAGGGGAGCAGTACTTC. Protein: CASRTTGGGEQYF.

This clonotype was observed at least ten times. This sequence joins TRBV6-6 and TRBJ1-5; tentative D call: TRBD1 (5 bases). V lost 0 bases to trimming and J lost 3 bases, with 15 bases between them. Germline CDR1 and CDR2: MNHNY and SVGAGI (reference sequence). This CDR3 has 17 residues. CDR3 loop: CASSYSRGRAANQPQHF. CDR3 in DNA: TGTGCCAGCAGTTACTCGAGGGGAAGGGCAGCCAATCAGCCCCAGCATTTT.

As for this clonotype: Given a much more abundant clone one base away, this may be a read error. Here the CDR3 reads CASTPPEKGGYTF. The DNA for the CDR3 is TGTGCCAGCACTCCCCCGGAGAAGGGAGGCTACACCTTC. The V and J genes are TRBV12-3 or TRBV12-4 and TRBJ1-2; D is uncertain. The CDR3 runs to 13 residues. V lost 7 bases, J lost 8 bases, and 17 bases lay in between.

The chain combines TRBV19 with TRBJ2-7, with 7 bases lining up with TRBD1. This CDR3 comprises 12 residues. Germline values: CDR1 LNHDA, CDR2 SQIVND (reference sequence). V shed 10 bases, J shed 1 base, and the junction held 4 bases outside the gene matches. The CDR3 DNA reads as TGTGCCACCAAGGACAGGTCCTACGAGCAGTACTTC. Protein sequence: CATKDRSYEQYF.

This clonotype came up a few times. V and J are TRBV6-2 or TRBV6-3 and TRBJ2-5, with a weak D call TRBD2 (5 bases). Trimming stripped 8 bases from V and 5 bases from J, with 9 bases between. The CDR3 is made up of 11 amino acids. Germline-derived CDR1 and CDR2 are MNHEY and SVGEGT. For the CDR3, the DNA is TGTGCCAGCGGACTTGGGGAGACCCAGTACTTC. Residues: CASGLGETQYF.